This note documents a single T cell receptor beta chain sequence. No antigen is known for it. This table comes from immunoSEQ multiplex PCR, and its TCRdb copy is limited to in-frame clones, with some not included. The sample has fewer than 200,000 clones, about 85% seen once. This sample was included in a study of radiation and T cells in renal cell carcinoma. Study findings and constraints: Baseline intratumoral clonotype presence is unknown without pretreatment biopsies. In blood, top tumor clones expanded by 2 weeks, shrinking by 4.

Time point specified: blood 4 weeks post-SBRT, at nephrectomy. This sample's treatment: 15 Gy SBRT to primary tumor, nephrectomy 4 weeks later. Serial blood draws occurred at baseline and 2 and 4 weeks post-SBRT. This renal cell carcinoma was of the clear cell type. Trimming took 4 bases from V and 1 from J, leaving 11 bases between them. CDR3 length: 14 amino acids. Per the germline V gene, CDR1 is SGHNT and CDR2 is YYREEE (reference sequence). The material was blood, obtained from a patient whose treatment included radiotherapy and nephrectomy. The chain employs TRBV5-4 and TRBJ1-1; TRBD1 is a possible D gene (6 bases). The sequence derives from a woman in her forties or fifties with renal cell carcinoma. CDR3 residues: CASSAGAGNTEAFF. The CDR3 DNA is TGTGCCAGCAGCGCAGGGGCGGGGAACACTGAAGCTTTCTTT.